This T cell receptor beta chain appears in the sequencing data of a study of T cell repertoires in cytomegalovirus infection. The germline V gene has CDR1 MNHEY and CDR2 SVGEGT. The CDR3 is 15 residues long. The V end was cut by 2 bases, the J end by 7 bases, with 12 bases between. Study-level results: Within the response measured ex vivo, HLA-C-restricted CMV-specific TCR beta clonotypes were dominant. CMV carriers having the relevant HLA were flagged by cumulative public TCR beta family frequency.

Each CDR3 protein is one row after TCRdb ran MiXCR on the reads. This table has 100,000 to 150,000 distinct CDR3 sequences, approximately 30% appearing once. In its sample, this clonotype was seen many times. What it recognizes is unknown. The sequence was obtained from a human donor in good health (CMV status not recorded). Some clones in this sample may be carry-over from other donors' samples. Sample: CD8+ T cells from cultured PBMCs, taken from culture after CMV antigen stimulation. This chain uses TRBV6-2 or TRBV6-3 with TRBJ1-6; D unresolved. Here the CDR3 DNA reads TGTGCCAGCAGTTACGGCAGAATGGGGAATTCACCCCTCCACTTT. Amino acids: CASSYGRMGNSPLHF.